The rows below give T cell receptor beta chains drawn from one sample of a study of response to subunit inactivated influenza vaccine. TCRdb fed the RT-PCR reads into MiXCR, producing one record per CDR3 protein. The table includes about 830,000 distinct CDR3 sequences, roughly 20% detected once. Sequences were derived from PBMCs from blood, sampled roughly 5 days after vaccination. These receptors came from a man aged 50 or older who received an inactivated influenza vaccine. Both conserved end residues are part of each CDR3. The order of the fields is V gene, clone size, D gene, J gene, CDR3 protein, CDR3 DNA. A D gene is named only where the DNA matches it firmly. The size of a clone is reported for some rows only, either as once, few or many, or as a class for expanded clones.

v_call: TRBV7-2
clone_size: few
d_call: NA
j_call: TRBJ2-1
cdr3_aa: CASSLWASASYNEQFF
cdr3_nt: TGTGCCAGCAGCTTATGGGCTAGCGCGTCCTACAATGAGCAGTTCTTC

v_call: TRBV7-9
clone_size: NA
d_call: NA
j_call: TRBJ1-1
cdr3_aa: CASSQTRNTEAFF
cdr3_nt: TGTGCCAGCAGCCAGACACGGAACACTGAAGCTTTCTTT

v_call: TRBV7-2
clone_size: few
d_call: NA
j_call: TRBJ1-1
cdr3_aa: CASSSRGGTEAFF
cdr3_nt: TGTGCCAGCAGCAGCAGGGGTGGCACTGAAGCTTTCTTT

v_call: TRBV9
clone_size: NA
d_call: TRBD2
j_call: TRBJ2-1
cdr3_aa: CASSVGSGSVGDEQFF
cdr3_nt: TGTGCCAGCAGCGTGGGTAGCGGGAGCGTCGGCGATGAGCAGTTCTTC

v_call: TRBV4-1
clone_size: few
d_call: NA
j_call: TRBJ1-4
cdr3_aa: CASSQRGIGEKLFF
cdr3_nt: TGCGCCAGCAGCCAGAGAGGGATCGGTGAAAAACTGTTTTTT

v_call: TRBV9
clone_size: NA
d_call: NA
j_call: TRBJ2-1
cdr3_aa: CASSVGGAGGAVEQFF
cdr3_nt: TGTGCCAGCAGCGTAGGAGGGGCGGGCGGGGCCGTTGAGCAGTTCTTC

v_call: TRBV15
clone_size: many
d_call: NA
j_call: TRBJ2-1
cdr3_aa: CATSPPRPGLDYNEQFF
cdr3_nt: TGTGCCACCAGCCCCCCTCGGCCAGGATTGGACTACAATGAGCAGTTCTTC

v_call: TRBV7-2
clone_size: few
d_call: NA
j_call: TRBJ2-7
cdr3_aa: CASSLDPIYEQYF
cdr3_nt: TGTGCCAGCAGCTTAGATCCCATCTACGAGCAGTACTTC

v_call: TRBV6-1
clone_size: NA
d_call: NA
j_call: TRBJ2-3
cdr3_aa: CASRTGVRDTQYF
cdr3_nt: TGTGCCAGCAGAACGGGGGTTAGGGATACGCAGTATTTT

v_call: TRBV20-1
clone_size: NA
d_call: TRBD2
j_call: TRBJ2-7
cdr3_aa: CSARASGRAVQYF
cdr3_nt: TGCAGTGCTAGAGCTAGCGGGAGGGCCGTGCAGTACTTC

v_call: TRBV9
clone_size: NA
d_call: NA
j_call: TRBJ2-5
cdr3_aa: CASSDGSGTETQYF
cdr3_nt: TGTGCCAGCAGCGACGGGTCCGGGACAGAGACCCAGTACTTC

v_call: TRBV20-1
clone_size: few
d_call: TRBD1
j_call: TRBJ1-6
cdr3_aa: CSARVDRGYNSPLHF
cdr3_nt: TGCAGTGCTAGGGTGGACAGGGGTTATAATTCACCCCTCCACTTT

v_call: TRBV10-3
clone_size: many
d_call: NA
j_call: TRBJ1-1
cdr3_aa: CAISGSGADTEAFF
cdr3_nt: TGTGCCATCAGTGGCTCAGGGGCGGACACTGAAGCTTTCTTT

v_call: TRBV10-3
clone_size: few
d_call: TRBD1
j_call: TRBJ1-1
cdr3_aa: CAIRRDRAGTEAFF
cdr3_nt: TGTGCCATCAGAAGGGACAGGGCAGGAACTGAAGCTTTCTTT

v_call: TRBV29-1
clone_size: NA
d_call: NA
j_call: TRBJ2-3
cdr3_aa: CSVRGRNTDTQYF
cdr3_nt: TGCAGCGTTCGGGGCAGGAACACAGATACGCAGTATTTT

v_call: TRBV10-3
clone_size: NA
d_call: TRBD2
j_call: TRBJ2-1
cdr3_aa: CAVTSGGAGNEQFF
cdr3_nt: TGTGCCGTCACTAGCGGGGGGGCCGGCAATGAGCAGTTCTTC

v_call: TRBV24-1
clone_size: NA
d_call: NA
j_call: TRBJ2-5
cdr3_aa: CATSDPTGQKETQYF
cdr3_nt: TGTGCCACCAGTGATCCCACCGGACAGAAAGAGACCCAGTACTTC